This T cell receptor (beta chain) stems from a study of CXCR3-negative and CXCR3-positive naive CD8 T cells (dated by TCRdb to between 2019 and 2020). Background on the whole study: Roughly 150 million TRB reads were obtained in total, roughly 1.5 +/- 0.3 million reads per library. The TRBV-TRBJ cluster analysis covered naive subsets from several donors and memory cells from 3 donors. The diversity and physicochemical repertoire analyses included eleven to twelve donors pooled from two independent experiments. Broad study findings and their caveats: Freshly isolated PBMCs were used for most assays because CXCR3 expression went down partially after cryopreservation. Comparably high repertoire diversity was found in both naive subsets, whereas much lower repertoire diversity was found in memory CD8+ T cells. Because surface CD5, which is linked to self-reactivity in mice, was comparable between the naive subsets, TCR interaction strength was also inferred from TRB CDR3 physicochemical properties. Within the same donor, TRBV-TRBJ usage looked similar between naive CXCR3-negative and CXCR3-positive cells, but memory cells had distinct patterns. TRB CDR3s from CXCR3-positive naive cells showed higher hydrophobicity (lower Kidera factor 4), lower energy, and higher strength and volume indices than CXCR3-negative naive cells.

Sequencing took place on a NextSeq 550. The Human TCR Profiling Kit (MiLaboratory) was used to prepare UMI-labeled 5' RACE TRB cDNA libraries. cDNA synthesis used the entire amount of extracted RNA, and PCR amplification then used the entire amount of cDNA produced. Libraries were prepared in parallel with an identical number of PCR cycles. Regarding the original processing steps: With a requirement of at least two reads per UMI, MIGEC and MiXCR extracted about 56,000 +/- 9,600 unique UMI-labeled TRB cDNA molecules per library. An average of roughly 40,000 +/- 10,000 functional in-frame TRB CDR3 nucleotide clonotypes without stop codons was found per library. After downsampling to 5000 UMI-labeled TRB molecules per sample, diversity metrics such as normalized Shannon-Wiener and Chao1 were calculated in VDJtools. Clonotype-size-weighted physicochemical properties of the central five CDR3 residues (interaction energy, strength, volume and Kidera factor 4) were computed in VDJtools. After the reads were reprocessed by TCRdb, one entry was made per CDR3 protein sequence, with no DNA. TCRdb assigned the V and J calls; the authors' analysis was not used. The record for this sample contains over 150,000 distinct CDR3 sequences. Nearly 0.5% of the sample rests with the top ten.

Measured from the cysteine to the phenylalanine, the CDR3 is 15 residues long. Only the protein sequence is given. Looking up the germline V gene yields CDR1 SNHLY and CDR2 FYNNEI. Note on this clonotype: What antigen it recognizes has not been identified.

For every CD8+ T cell subset, a few hundred thousand cells were flow-sorted straight into RLT lysis buffer, and each subset was sorted in triplicate. To exclude memory contaminants, naive CD8+ T cells were stringently defined as CD45RO-CCR7+CD27+CD95-. Using standard density gradient centrifugation, peripheral blood mononuclear cells were isolated from buffy coats. Naive CXCR3-negative and CXCR3-positive CD8+ T cells were flow-sorted using a FACSAria III. An RNeasy Mini Kit was used to extract total RNA from the sorted cells. The sequence derives from a human donor in good health. Some clones in this sample may be carry-over from other donors' samples. The sequenced material came from naive CXCR3+ CD8+ T cells from blood. The label giving this sample's cell subset or site can be read as: CD45RO-CCR7+CD27+CD95- naive CD8+ T cells expressing CXCR3 (TNR3+). This chain is built from TRBV2 and TRBJ2-7; TCRdb proposes TRBD1, but this gene call is untestable without DNA. The CDR3 region reads CASSMTGGLSYEQYF.